This is a list of T cell receptor beta chains from one sample in a study of shared clonotypes between healthy human individuals. Measured with immunoSEQ multiplex PCR; TCRdb has only the in-frame clones, and not every one. The sample has some 2 million clones, approximately 95% seen once. The sequencing input was naive CD8+ T cells sorted from blood. The receptors shown here come from a man younger than 35 in good health. Each CDR3 is given with its conserved first and last residue. The D gene is left open where the match is weak. Clone sizes are given selectively: once, few, many, or a class where the clone is expanded.

TRBV13	TRBD1	TRBJ2-7	16	NA	CASSLGPGQGSSEQYF	TGTGCCAGCAGCCTAGGTCCGGGACAGGGATCGAGCGAGCAGTACTTC
TRBV5-6	NA	TRBJ2-5	14	NA	CASSLEFAGETQYF	TGTGCCAGCAGCTTGGAGTTTGCCGGCGAGACCCAGTACTTC
TRBV19	NA	TRBJ1-5	15	NA	CASSIDGPLYQPQHF	TGTGCCAGTAGTATCGATGGGCCCCTTTATCAGCCCCAGCATTTT
TRBV11-2	NA	TRBJ2-7	17	NA	CASSLDRGFIASYEQYF	TGTGCCAGCAGCTTAGATAGAGGGTTTATCGCCTCCTACGAGCAGTACTTC
TRBV6-5	TRBD1	TRBJ1-5	15	NA	CASSYGTGRNQPQHF	TGTGCCAGCAGTTACGGGACAGGGCGGAATCAGCCCCAGCATTTT
TRBV6-6	NA	TRBJ2-1	13	NA	CASSYWGYNEQFF	TGTGCCAGCAGTTATTGGGGTTACAATGAGCAGTTCTTC
TRBV4-1	NA	TRBJ1-3	15	NA	CASSQQRKDGNTIYF	TGCGCCAGCAGCCAACAACGGAAGGACGGAAACACCATATATTTT
TRBV5-1	NA	TRBJ1-3	16	NA	CASGFILGHNGNTIYF	TGCGCCAGCGGTTTCATCTTAGGACACAATGGAAACACCATATATTTT
TRBV5-6	NA	TRBJ1-2	16	NA	CASSLDEDSPVYGYTF	TGTGCCAGCAGCTTGGACGAGGACAGCCCCGTCTATGGCTACACCTTC
TRBV11-2	NA	TRBJ2-7	14	NA	CASSLTSISYEQYF	TGTGCCAGCAGCTTAACTAGCATCTCCTACGAGCAGTACTTC
TRBV27	NA	TRBJ2-7	13	few	CASSLLPVREQYF	TGTGCCAGCAGTTTATTGCCAGTACGAGAACAGTACTTC
TRBV9	TRBD1	TRBJ1-3	18	NA	CASSGGTENQDSGNTIYF	TGTGCCAGCAGCGGCGGGACAGAAAATCAAGACTCTGGAAACACCATATATTTT
TRBV4-3	NA	TRBJ2-5	15	NA	CASSQEGRLQETQYF	TGCGCCAGCAGCCAAGAAGGCAGACTACAAGAGACCCAGTACTTC
TRBV28	NA	TRBJ2-5	13	NA	CASSLRIEETQYF	TGTGCCAGCAGTTTAAGGATTGAAGAGACCCAGTACTTC
TRBV6-1	NA	TRBJ1-4	14	NA	CASRVRDINEKLFF	TGTGCCAGCAGAGTCCGGGACATTAATGAAAAACTGTTTTTT
TRBV28	TRBD2	TRBJ2-1	15	NA	CASSLLAGGPNEQFF	TGTGCCAGCAGTTTATTAGCGGGGGGGCCCAATGAGCAGTTCTTC
TRBV7-6	TRBD2	TRBJ2-7	15	NA	CASSASGGSSYEQYF	TGTGCCAGCAGCGCCTCGGGGGGGAGCTCCTACGAGCAGTACTTC
TRBV25-1	NA	TRBJ1-1	15	once	CASSDSPWANTEAFF	TGTGCCAGCAGTGACAGTCCGTGGGCGAACACTGAAGCTTTCTTT
TRBV28	NA	TRBJ2-7	13	NA	CASSFGVTYEQYF	TGTGCCAGCAGTTTCGGGGTTACCTACGAGCAGTACTTC
TRBV7-6	NA	TRBJ1-1	15	NA	CASSLEPYSNTEAFF	TGTGCCAGCAGCTTAGAGCCATATTCGAACACTGAAGCTTTCTTT
TRBV28	NA	TRBJ1-1	13	NA	CASCTGLGTEAFF	TGTGCCAGCTGCACAGGGTTGGGTACTGAAGCTTTCTTT
TRBV27	NA	TRBJ1-2	14	NA	CASSLVPDRHGYTF	TGTGCCAGCAGTTTGGTCCCCGACAGGCATGGCTACACCTTC
TRBV5-1	NA	TRBJ2-7	13	NA	CASSLERLYEQYF	TGCGCCAGCAGCTTGGAACGTCTCTACGAGCAGTACTTC
TRBV6-6	NA	TRBJ2-4	13	NA	CASSYNRENIQYF	TGTGCCAGCAGTTACAACAGGGAAAACATTCAGTACTTC